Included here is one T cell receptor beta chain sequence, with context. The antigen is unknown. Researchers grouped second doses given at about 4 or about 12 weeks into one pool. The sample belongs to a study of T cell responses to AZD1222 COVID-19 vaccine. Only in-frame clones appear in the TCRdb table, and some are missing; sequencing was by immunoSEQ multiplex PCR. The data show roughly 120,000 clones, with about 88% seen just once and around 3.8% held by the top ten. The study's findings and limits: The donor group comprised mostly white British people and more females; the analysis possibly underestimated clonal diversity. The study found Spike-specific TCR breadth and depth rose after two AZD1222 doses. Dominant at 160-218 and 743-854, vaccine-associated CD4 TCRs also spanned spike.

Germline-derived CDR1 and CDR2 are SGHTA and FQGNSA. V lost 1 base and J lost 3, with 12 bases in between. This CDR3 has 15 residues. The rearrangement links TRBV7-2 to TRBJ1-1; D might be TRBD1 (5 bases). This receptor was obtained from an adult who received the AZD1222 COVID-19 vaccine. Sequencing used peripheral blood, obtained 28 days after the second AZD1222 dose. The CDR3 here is CASSLGWGRDTEAFF. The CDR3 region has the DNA TGTGCCAGCAGCTTAGGATGGGGGAGGGACACTGAAGCTTTCTTT.